The rows below give T cell receptor beta chains drawn from one sample of a study of blood T cell repertoires in COVID-19. This table comes from immunoSEQ multiplex PCR, and its TCRdb copy is limited to in-frame clones, with some not included. The table lists roughly 280,000 clones, about 88% of them singletons, with 2.5% to 3.5% in the top ten. Sequenced material: PBMCs or T cells enriched from blood (not recorded which). These receptors came from a woman aged 50 to 65 who had recovered from COVID-19. Both conserved end residues are part of each CDR3. The D gene is left open where the match is weak. Expanded clones are given a class, and other clones once, few, many or no size at all.

TRBJ1-1,TRBV11-1,once,NA,TGTGCCAGCAGCGGAATCCAGGGTATTGGGGCTTTCTTT,CASSGIQGIGAFF
TRBJ2-2,TRBV7-9,NA,TRBD1,TGTGCCAGCAGCTTACCGGGACAGTCGAACACCGGGGAGCTGTTTTTT,CASSLPGQSNTGELFF
TRBJ1-1,TRBV16,NA,NA,TGTGCCAGCAGCCTAAGGGAGGGCCTGAACACTGAAGCTTTCTTT,CASSLREGLNTEAFF
TRBJ2-5,TRBV14,NA,NA,TGTGCCAGCAGCCCACAACTACAAGAGACCCAGTACTTC,CASSPQLQETQYF
TRBJ2-7,TRBV2,NA,NA,TGTGCCAGCATGAAGGAGGGGAGCGAGCAGTACTTC,CASMKEGSEQYF
TRBJ2-3,TRBV2,NA,TRBD2,TGTGCCAGCAGTGAAGGGTTAGCGGGTGTGGATACGCAGTATTTT,CASSEGLAGVDTQYF
TRBJ1-2,TRBV29-1,NA,NA,TGCAACGCAGGGGAAGGAAACTATGGCTACACCTTC,CNAGEGNYGYTF
TRBJ2-7,TRBV19,NA,NA,TGTGCCAGCAGCCCACGGGACACAGACTACGAGCAGTACTTC,CASSPRDTDYEQYF
TRBJ2-1,TRBV19,NA,TRBD1,TGTGCCAGTAGTCTTTGGACAGGGGGCGCGAATAATGAGCAGTTCTTC,CASSLWTGGANNEQFF
TRBJ2-5,TRBV18,NA,TRBD2,TGTGCCAGCTCACCTCTAGCGGAAATACAAGAGACCCAGTACTTC,CASSPLAEIQETQYF
TRBJ1-3,TRBV10-3,once,NA,TGTGCCACCGAGGAAGGGACACCGGCCTCTGGAAACACCATATATTTT,CATEEGTPASGNTIYF
TRBJ2-7,TRBV15,NA,NA,TGTGCCACCAGCCCCCCTGTTGAACAGACCGCCTACGAGCAGTACTTC,CATSPPVEQTAYEQYF
TRBJ2-7,TRBV5-6,NA,TRBD2,TGTGCCAGCAGCGTACTAGCGGGACCGTACGAGCAGTACTTC,CASSVLAGPYEQYF
TRBJ2-1,TRBV7-2,NA,TRBD1,TGTGCCAGTGGACCTAGGGGACAGGGCTACAATGAGCAGTTCTTC,CASGPRGQGYNEQFF
TRBJ2-1,TRBV4-2,NA,TRBD2,TGTGCCAGCAGCCAAGTGGGACTAGCGGGAGATGAGCAGTTCTTC,CASSQVGLAGDEQFF
TRBJ2-7,TRBV11-3,NA,TRBD2,TGTGCCAGCAGCTTCCGGGGCGGGAGCTACGAGCAGTACTTC,CASSFRGGSYEQYF
TRBJ2-7,TRBV28,once,NA,TGTGCCAGCAGTCCCATATCCCCGGGAACAGTACACTACGAGCAGTACTTC,CASSPISPGTVHYEQYF
TRBJ2-3,TRBV7-9,few,TRBD1,TGTGCCAGCAGCCTATGGACAGGGGGAATTGTAGATACGCAGTATTTT,CASSLWTGGIVDTQYF
TRBJ2-3,TRBV9,NA,TRBD2,TGTGCCAGCAGCGTAGGACTAGCGGGAGGTTTTCCAGATACGCAGTATTTT,CASSVGLAGGFPDTQYF
TRBJ1-1,TRBV14,few,NA,TGTGCCAGCAGCCAAGAGGTCGGGCGGGACACTGAAGCTTTCTTT,CASSQEVGRDTEAFF
TRBJ1-1,TRBV24-1,NA,TRBD1,TGTGCCACCAGTCGGACAGGGGGCACTGAAGCTTTCTTT,CATSRTGGTEAFF
TRBJ2-2,TRBV7-9,many,NA,TGTGCCAGCAGCCCCCTGCGGGGCCACACCGGGGAGCTGTTTTTT,CASSPLRGHTGELFF
TRBJ2-3,TRBV11-2,NA,NA,TGTGCCAGCAGCTTAGGTGCTAGTTCAGATACGCAGTATTTT,CASSLGASSDTQYF
TRBJ1-5,TRBV2,NA,NA,TGTGCCAGCTCCAAACAGGTGAATCAGCCCCAGCATTTT,CASSKQVNQPQHF
TRBJ1-1,TRBV6-5,NA,NA,TGTGCCAGCCGGTTAATCAGGGGCGTCAACACTGAAGCTTTCTTT,CASRLIRGVNTEAFF
TRBJ2-1,TRBV11-3,once,NA,TGTGCCAGCAGCGTGGACTCCCGGGGCTTAGGGGGGCAGTTCTTC,CASSVDSRGLGGQFF
TRBJ2-6,TRBV5-1,NA,NA,TGCGCCAGCAGCTCGGGAACAGTTTCTGGGGCCAACGTCCTGACTTTC,CASSSGTVSGANVLTF
TRBJ1-2,TRBV5-1,NA,TRBD1,TGCGCCAGCAGCTTGGATGCAGGGGGCTGGGGCTACACCTTC,CASSLDAGGWGYTF
TRBJ2-4,TRBV19,NA,TRBD2,TGTGCCAGTAGTATAGATGGTAGCGGGAGGGCTTCCGCCAAAAACATTCAGTACTTC,CASSIDGSGRASAKNIQYF
TRBJ1-6,TRBV5-6,NA,NA,TGTGCCAGCAGCTTGATCCGGGACTGGGCTAATTCACCCCTCCACTTT,CASSLIRDWANSPLHF
TRBJ2-5,TRBV30,NA,NA,TGTGCCTGGAATCCAGGGCAAGAGACCCAGTACTTC,CAWNPGQETQYF
TRBJ1-3,TRBV3-1/TRBV3-2,NA,TRBD1,TGTGCCAGCAGCCAAGGGACAGGCCGAAACACCATATATTTT,CASSQGTGRNTIYF
TRBJ2-5,TRBV24-1,NA,TRBD1,TGTGCCACCAGTGTACGGACAGGGGGTCAGGAGACCCAGTACTTC,CATSVRTGGQETQYF
TRBJ1-5,TRBV29-1,NA,NA,TGCAGCGTTGGTCATGGCAATCAGCCCCAGCATTTT,CSVGHGNQPQHF
TRBJ1-4,TRBV4-2,NA,NA,TGTGCCAGCAGCCAAGGGCTGGGGTCGGGAGAAAAACTGTTTTTT,CASSQGLGSGEKLFF
TRBJ1-6,TRBV28,NA,NA,TGTGCCAGCAGTTTAGCCGGGACACATAATTCACCCCTCCACTTT,CASSLAGTHNSPLHF
TRBJ2-7,TRBV27,NA,NA,TGTGCCAGCAGTTTCTCTGTTCGGGTGAGGCACGAGCAGTACTTC,CASSFSVRVRHEQYF
TRBJ1-1,TRBV2,NA,TRBD1,TGTGCCAGCAGCGGGGGACAGATTATGAACACTGAAGCTTTCTTT,CASSGGQIMNTEAFF
TRBJ2-1,TRBV5-5,NA,TRBD2,TGTGCCAGCAGCTTCCATCCAGGGACTAGCGGATCAAATGAGCAGTTCTTC,CASSFHPGTSGSNEQFF
TRBJ1-6,TRBV5-5,NA,NA,TGTGCCAGCAGCTTGCTTCCAGGACAGAATTCACCCCTCCACTTT,CASSLLPGQNSPLHF
TRBJ1-1,TRBV19,NA,TRBD1,TGTGCCAGTACCGATTCAGGGGTCCACAGGGGAGAGACTGAAGCTTTCTTT,CASTDSGVHRGETEAFF
TRBJ2-7,TRBV12-3/TRBV12-4,NA,NA,TGTGCCAGCAGTTCTCCCGCAGGGGAAAGTCTGTACTTC,CASSSPAGESLYF
TRBJ1-2,TRBV28,NA,TRBD1,TGTGCCAGCAGTTTGTTTACAGGGGTATGGGGCTACACCTTC,CASSLFTGVWGYTF
TRBJ1-1,TRBV3-1/TRBV3-2,few,TRBD1,TGTGCCAGCGCAGGGGGTATGAACACTGAAGCTTTCTTT,CASAGGMNTEAFF
TRBJ2-5,TRBV2,NA,TRBD2,TGTGCCAGCAAAGGGACTAGCGGCCTAGGGACCCAGTACTTC,CASKGTSGLGTQYF
TRBJ2-7,TRBV27,NA,TRBD2,TGTGCCAGCAGTTACTTGACTAGCGGATACGAGCAGTACTTC,CASSYLTSGYEQYF
TRBJ1-3,TRBV24-1,NA,NA,TGTGCCACCAGTGATTCTCGGGCGAATACGTGGGGCAACACCATATATTTT,CATSDSRANTWGNTIYF
TRBJ2-4,TRBV5-1,once,TRBD2,TGCGCCAGCAGCTTGGAAGCGGGAGGGCCACAAAACATTCAGTACTTC,CASSLEAGGPQNIQYF
TRBJ2-1,TRBV3-1/TRBV3-2,NA,TRBD2,TGTGCCAGCAGCCCACCGAGCGGGAACCGTAATGAGCAGTTCTTC,CASSPPSGNRNEQFF
TRBJ2-5,TRBV7-2,NA,NA,TGTGCCAGCAGCTTAACCCCCCAGGGGAGTCAAGAGACCCAGTACTTC,CASSLTPQGSQETQYF
TRBJ2-3,TRBV5-4,NA,TRBD2,TGTGCCAGCAGCTTTCGGACTAGCCGGTCCACAGATACGCAGTATTTT,CASSFRTSRSTDTQYF
TRBJ2-1,TRBV7-2,NA,NA,TGTGCCAGCAGCTTATTGGGGCTAGCGTCCTACAATGAGCAGTTCTTC,CASSLLGLASYNEQFF
TRBJ1-1,TRBV19,NA,NA,TGTGCCAGTAGATCCCCGGGACTGCCGGGGAACACTGAAGCTTTCTTT,CASRSPGLPGNTEAFF
TRBJ1-1,TRBV3-1/TRBV3-2,NA,TRBD1,TGTGCCAGCAGCCATCTAACAGGGGTAGGGACTGAAGCTTTCTTT,CASSHLTGVGTEAFF
TRBJ1-6,TRBV25-1,NA,NA,TGTGCCAGCACAGGGAGGTATAATTCACCCCTCCACTTT,CASTGRYNSPLHF
TRBJ1-5,TRBV19,NA,TRBD1,TGTGCCAGTACCTCGACAGGGGTCATCAATCAGCCCCAGCATTTT,CASTSTGVINQPQHF
TRBJ2-1,TRBV5-8,NA,TRBD1,TGTGCCAGCAGCGAGGGGACAGGGGTCTACAATGAGCAGTTCTTC,CASSEGTGVYNEQFF
TRBJ1-1,TRBV18,NA,TRBD1,TGTGCCAGCTCACCATGGTATGGGGACAGGGCGAACACTGAAGCTTTCTTT,CASSPWYGDRANTEAFF
TRBJ2-7,TRBV7-9,few,TRBD2,TGTGCCAGCAGCTTACCTACTCTAGCGGGATCTCGTCAGTACTTC,CASSLPTLAGSRQYF
TRBJ2-1,TRBV25-1,NA,NA,TGTGCCAGCAGACCGACCACGATAAAGCGGAATGAGCAGTTCTTC,CASRPTTIKRNEQFF